This T cell receptor beta chain was sequenced for a study of blood T cell repertoires in COVID-19. Clones were read by immunoSEQ multiplex PCR, and TCRdb kept only the in-frame ones, dropping some. Among about 200,000 clones listed, 75% to 85% were seen once. Only a few counts were recorded for this clone. The CDR3 loop spans 15 amino acids. Germline CDR1 KGHDR, CDR2 SFDVKD. V lost 5 bases to trimming and J lost 0 bases, with 11 bases between them. The sequenced material came from peripheral blood. The genes are TRBV24-1 and TRBJ2-3, with D possibly matching TRBD2 (5 bases). This receptor was identified in a human donor in a cohort sampled during active COVID-19. CDR3 residues: CATSARVLSTDTQYF. The CDR3 region has the DNA TGTGCCACCAGTGCGAGGGTCCTTAGCACAGATACGCAGTATTTT.